Presented here are 16 T cell receptor beta chains from one specimen sequenced in a study of T-cell reconstitution after alpha-beta-depleted transplantation in children. The library targeted TCRbeta and was prepared with unique molecular identifiers. From the PCR reads, TCRdb called clonotypes with MiXCR, one entry per CDR3 protein. This sample has 500,000 to 750,000 distinct CDR3 sequences; 25% to 30% occur once, and the top ten carry 36%. Sequencing was performed on PBMCs, taken before TCRalphabeta/CD19-depleted stem cell transplant. These receptors were obtained from a boy under two years old with Wiskott-Aldrich syndrome, due to receive a stem cell transplant.

This clonotype was detected a few times. CDR3 region: CASSPGPNYGYTF. Here the CDR3 DNA reads TGTGCCAGCTCTCCGGGACCTAACTATGGCTACACCTTC. The chain uses TRBV27 and TRBJ1-2; weak D call: TRBD1 (5 bases). Germline CDR1 and CDR2: MNHEY and SMNVEV (reference sequence). The CDR3 extends over 13 amino acids. Trimming took off 8 bases at V and 0 bases at J, with 10 bases between the two ends.

The rearrangement joins TRBV6-1 to TRBJ2-7; TRBD2 matches at 7 bases. Per germline, CDR1 MNHNS and CDR2 SASEGT. Germline trimming cut 1 base from V and 3 bases from J; bases unmatched to any gene: 6. The CDR3 contains 15 residues. CDR3 sequence reads: CASSEGGLVSYEQYF. The CDR3 DNA reads as TGTGCCAGCAGTGAAGGAGGACTAGTAAGCTACGAGCAGTACTTC.

The genes are TRBV4-1 and TRBJ2-7; no clear D. Germline CDR1 MGHRA, CDR2 YSYEKL. With 0 bases removed from V and 5 bases from J, the gap between germline ends came to 5 bases. The CDR3 covers 12 residues. The CDR3 nucleotides read TGCGCCAGCAGCCAAGACTACCACGAGCAGTACTTC. It is translated as CASSQDYHEQYF.

The chain carries TRBV11-1 and TRBJ2-5, with D maybe TRBD2 (5 bases). Trimming pared 5 bases from V and 0 bases from J, leaving 22 bases between. This CDR3 comprises 18 residues. CDR1 is SGHAT, CDR2 FQDESV, per germline (reference sequence). The CDR3 DNA sequence: TGTGCCAGCAGCCGAGGCCCCCTGCTAGCCCAGTACCAAGAGACCCAGTACTTC. It codes for CASSRGPLLAQYQETQYF.

This sequence joins TRBV20-1 and TRBJ2-1; D ambiguous. The CDR3 spans 13 residues. From germline, CDR1 is DFQATT and CDR2 SNEGSKA (reference sequence). Trimming took 5 bases from V and 0 from J, leaving 8 bases between them. DNA for the CDR3: TGCAGTGCTCAGGCTAGCTCCTACAATGAGCAGTTCTTC. Protein product: CSAQASSYNEQFF.

This clonotype was found a few times. This chain connects TRBV24-1 to TRBJ2-1, with a possible D match to TRBD1 (5 bases). This CDR3 is built from 16 residues. With 3 bases removed from V and 4 bases from J, the gap between germline ends came to 15 bases. CDR1 and CDR2 from the germline V gene are KGHDR and SFDVKD. The CDR3 DNA follows: TGTGCCACCAGTGATCCCCAGGGCTTGGGGTACAATGAGCAGTTCTTC. Translated, it gives CATSDPQGLGYNEQFF.

In DNA, the CDR3 is TGCGCCAGCAGCTTGGCATGGAGCACAGATACGCAGTATTTT. This codes for CASSLAWSTDTQYF. The chain joins TRBV5-1 to TRBJ2-3; D unclear. With 0 bases removed from V and 0 bases from J, the gap between germline ends came to 5 bases. The V gene's germline CDR1 is SGHRS and CDR2 YFSETQ. The CDR3 is 14 residues long.

The chain links TRBV5-1 to TRBJ2-5, with D uncertain. V lost 4 bases, J lost 4 bases, and 17 bases lay in between. CDR1 SGHRS and CDR2 YFSETQ come from the germline V gene. The CDR3 has 15 amino acids. Here the CDR3 reads CASSQSMGMGETQYF. The CDR3 DNA reads as TGCGCCAGCAGCCAGAGCATGGGGATGGGAGAGACCCAGTACTTC.

V gene TRBV3-1 combines with J gene TRBJ2-4, with TRBD2 as a possible D gene (6 bases). This CDR3 is 15 amino acids long. Germline V gives CDR1 LGHDT, CDR2 YNNKEL (reference sequence). The ends were cut back, 0 bases at V and 13 bases at J, with 19 bases in the middle. CDR3 coding DNA: TGTGCCAGCAGCCAAGACGGAGGGGCCCCCGGAAACCAGTACTTC. As protein: CASSQDGGAPGNQYF.

The V and J genes are TRBV28 and TRBJ1-1; weak D call: TRBD1 (5 bases). The ends were cut back, 3 bases at V and 10 bases at J, with 12 bases in the middle. The CDR3 sequence is 12 residues long. The germline CDR1 and CDR2 sequences are MDHEN and SYDVKM. The CDR3 region has the DNA TGTGCCAGCAGTTTGCCCGGTGGGGCAGCTTTCTTT. It encodes CASSLPGGAAFF.

This clonotype showed up just a few times. The V call is TRBV7-2, the J call TRBJ2-7; D not resolved. V lost 3 bases, J lost 3 bases, and 9 bases lay in between. The CDR3 is 13 residues long. Germline V gene lookup returns CDR1 SGHTA and CDR2 FQGNSA. CDR3 nucleotide sequence: TGTGCCAGCAGCTTTCCCAATTACTACGAGCAGTACTTC. This translates into CASSFPNYYEQYF.

The chain employs TRBV4-2 and TRBJ2-3; 11 bases match TRBD2. J lost 1 base, V lost 4 bases, and 4 bases had no gene match. The CDR3 covers 16 residues. CDR1 is LGHNA and CDR2 is YNFKEQ in the germline V gene. CDR3 protein: CASSRPTSGGTDTQYF. In nucleotides, the CDR3 is TGTGCCAGCAGCCGACCGACTAGCGGGGGCACAGATACGCAGTATTTT.

This clonotype came up a few times. The rearrangement uses TRBV20-1 and TRBJ2-3; 12 bases map to TRBD1. The CDR3 consists of 15 residues. Germline CDR1 and CDR2: DFQATT and SNEGSKA (reference sequence). With V trimmed by 6 bases and J by 4 bases, 8 bases remained unmatched. In DNA, the CDR3 is TGCAGTGCCAGTAACCGGGACAGGGGGCCAGATACGCAGTATTTT. This gives the protein CSASNRDRGPDTQYF.

This clonotype was picked up a small number of times. The rearrangement uses TRBV4-2 and TRBJ1-6; 7 positions agree with TRBD1. The CDR3 is 13 amino acids. CDR1 and CDR2 from the germline V gene are LGHNA and YNFKEQ. With V trimmed by 6 bases and J by 8 bases, 4 bases remained unmatched. The chain's CDR3 is CASRRTGDSPLHF. The CDR3 DNA sequence: TGTGCCAGCAGACGTACAGGGGATTCACCCCTCCACTTT.

This clonotype has more than one count but fewer than ten. The V call is TRBV20-1, the J call TRBJ2-1, with D tentatively TRBD2 (5 bases). With 7 bases removed from V and 4 bases from J, the gap between germline ends came to 17 bases. Germline CDR1 and CDR2: DFQATT and SNEGSKA (reference sequence). CDR3 length equals 14 residues. CDR3 region: CSVGGGIGYNEQFF. In DNA, the CDR3 is TGCAGTGTCGGAGGAGGTATCGGATACAATGAGCAGTTCTTC.

This clonotype was seen a few times. J is TRBJ2-1 and V is TRBV7-2; TRBD2 matches 7 bases. V lost 8 bases, J lost 5 bases, and 9 bases stayed unmatched. The CDR3 runs to 14 residues. CDR1 is SGHTA and CDR2 is FQGNSA in the germline V gene. CDR3: CASSAASGNNEQFF. CDR3 DNA sequence: TGTGCCAGCTCGGCGGCTAGCGGAAACAATGAGCAGTTCTTC.